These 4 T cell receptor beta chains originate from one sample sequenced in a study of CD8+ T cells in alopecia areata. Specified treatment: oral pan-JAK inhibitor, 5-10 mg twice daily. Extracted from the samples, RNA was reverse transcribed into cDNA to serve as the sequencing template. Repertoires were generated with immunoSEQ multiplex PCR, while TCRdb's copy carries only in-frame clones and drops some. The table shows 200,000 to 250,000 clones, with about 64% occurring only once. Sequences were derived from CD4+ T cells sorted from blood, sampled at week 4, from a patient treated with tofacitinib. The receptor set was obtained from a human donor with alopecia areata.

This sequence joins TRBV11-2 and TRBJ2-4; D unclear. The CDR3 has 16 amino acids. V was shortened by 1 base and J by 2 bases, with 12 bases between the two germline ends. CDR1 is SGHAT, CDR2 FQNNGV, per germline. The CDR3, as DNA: TGTGCCAGCAGCTTAGGTGCCTTAGGGCCCAAAAACATTCAGTACTTC. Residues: CASSLGALGPKNIQYF.

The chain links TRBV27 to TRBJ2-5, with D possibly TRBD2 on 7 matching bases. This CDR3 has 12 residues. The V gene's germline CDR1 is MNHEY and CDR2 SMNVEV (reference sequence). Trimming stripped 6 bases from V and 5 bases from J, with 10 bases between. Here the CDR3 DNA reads TGTGCCAGCAGGGGGAGGGGGGAGACCCAGTACTTC. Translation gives CASRGRGETQYF.

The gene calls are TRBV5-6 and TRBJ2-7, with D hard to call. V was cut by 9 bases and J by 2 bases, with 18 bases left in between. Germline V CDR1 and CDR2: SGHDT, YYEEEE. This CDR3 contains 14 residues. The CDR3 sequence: CATHATSKTYEQYF. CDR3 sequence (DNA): TGTGCCACCCACGCGACATCCAAAACCTACGAGCAGTACTTC.

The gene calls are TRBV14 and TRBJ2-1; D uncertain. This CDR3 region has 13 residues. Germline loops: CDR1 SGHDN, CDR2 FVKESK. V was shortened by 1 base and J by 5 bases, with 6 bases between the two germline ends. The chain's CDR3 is CASSQVWNNEQFF. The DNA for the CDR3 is TGTGCCAGCAGCCAAGTATGGAACAATGAGCAGTTCTTC.